Listed here is a single T cell receptor (beta chain). Using immunoSEQ multiplex PCR, the repertoire was profiled, and TCRdb retains in-frame clones only, with some absent. The sample has fewer than 450,000 clones; around 86% are singletons. Germline V gives CDR1 LGHNA, CDR2 YSLEER. This CDR3 spans 17 amino acids. V was clipped by 3 bases and J by 4 bases; unmatched bases: 14. The data were taken from a study of blood T cell repertoires in COVID-19. Sequenced material: peripheral blood. This TCR was recovered from a woman aged 45-65 years with COVID-19, enrolled during active disease. This chain joins TRBV4-3 and TRBJ2-7; 8 bases agree with TRBD1. The CDR3 here is CASSQGIWTGRMYEQYF. For the CDR3, the DNA is TGCGCCAGCAGCCAGGGGATCTGGACAGGGAGAATGTACGAGCAGTACTTC.